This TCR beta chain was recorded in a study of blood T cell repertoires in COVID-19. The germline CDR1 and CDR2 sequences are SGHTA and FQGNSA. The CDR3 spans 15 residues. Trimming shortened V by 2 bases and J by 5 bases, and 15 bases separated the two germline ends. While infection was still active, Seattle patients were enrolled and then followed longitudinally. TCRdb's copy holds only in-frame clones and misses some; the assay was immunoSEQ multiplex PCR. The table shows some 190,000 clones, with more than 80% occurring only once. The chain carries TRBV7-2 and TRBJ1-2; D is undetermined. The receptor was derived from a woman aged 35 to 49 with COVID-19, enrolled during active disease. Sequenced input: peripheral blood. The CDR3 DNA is TGTGCCAGCAGCTTAAGGCGGACTTCTGGGTATGGCTACACCTTC. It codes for CASSLRRTSGYGYTF.